The 28 T cell receptor beta chains in this list originate from one sample, sequenced in a study of vaccination and CD4 T cells after COVID-19. These receptors have no identified antigens. Sample treatment: approximately nine-day PBMC culture with coronavirus spike peptide pools or control peptides (ViraFEST assay). Cultured CD4+ T-cell DNA underwent Oncomine TCR Beta short-read sequencing. TCRdb re-derived calls from the PCR reads in MiXCR, one entry per CDR3 protein. Of more than 15,000 distinct CDR3 sequences in the sample, about 61% were seen once. Sequenced material: CD4+ T cells from blood, cultured in vitro. These TCRs come from a human donor who had recovered from COVID-19.

V usage is TRBV9 and J usage is TRBJ2-7; D is possibly TRBD1 (6 bases). The CDR3 has 14 amino acids. Deletions cut 7 bases from V and 0 bases from J, with 14 bases between. CDR1 is SGDLS, CDR2 YYNGEE, per germline. The CDR3 sequence: CASQRGSGSYEQYF. For the CDR3, the DNA is TGTGCCAGCCAAAGGGGGTCGGGCTCCTACGAGCAGTACTTC.

This chain joins TRBV11-3 and TRBJ2-7, with D perhaps matching TRBD1 or TRBD2 (5 bases each). Germline loops: CDR1 SGHNT, CDR2 YENEEA. The length of the CDR3 is 14 residues. V shed 3 bases and J shed 0 bases, with 9 bases lying between them. CDR3 in amino acids: CASSFGDGSYEQYF. In nucleotides, the CDR3 is TGTGCCAGCAGCTTTGGGGACGGCTCCTACGAGCAGTACTTC.

The rearrangement uses TRBV12-3 or TRBV12-4 and TRBJ2-5, with D uncertain. Trimming took off 3 bases at V and 5 bases at J, with 13 bases between the two ends. This CDR3 has 14 amino acids. CDR3 protein: CASSLNWARETQYF. DNA of the CDR3: TGTGCCAGCAGTTTGAACTGGGCGCGGGAGACCCAGTACTTC.

This clonotype was seen a few times. CDR3 nucleotide sequence: TGTGCCAGTAAGGCCCGGGAGGGTGATCAGCCCCAGCATTTT. Its protein is CASKAREGDQPQHF. The chain recombines TRBV19 with TRBJ1-5, with no clear D. The CDR3 is 14 residues long. Germline V lookup: CDR1 LNHDA, CDR2 SQIVND (reference sequence). V was shortened by 7 bases and J by 5 bases, with 15 bases between the two germline ends.

The rearrangement joins TRBV18 to TRBJ1-5, with 11 nucleotides matching TRBD1. J was trimmed by 5 bases and V by 3 bases; bases with no gene match: 0. This CDR3 region has 14 residues. Germline CDR1 KGHSH, CDR2 LQKENI. CDR3 protein: CASSPGQGDQPQHF. CDR3 in DNA: TGTGCCAGCTCACCGGGACAGGGGGATCAGCCCCAGCATTTT. Combining the CDR3 with reference TRBV18 and TRBJ1-5 gives the whole variable domain NAGVMQNPRHLVRRRGQEARLRCSPMKGHSHVYWYRQLPEEGLKFMVYLQKENIIDESGMPKERFSAEFPKEGPSILRIQQVVRGDSAAYFCASSPGQGDQPQHFGDGTRLSIL.

The chain combines TRBV5-1 with TRBJ2-5; TRBD1 matches at 11 bases. The V and J ends lost 4 bases and 2 bases, in that order; junction bases with no gene match: 4. Germline CDR1 and CDR2: SGHRS and YFSETQ. CDR3 length: 15 amino acids. The CDR3 loop is CASSTGTGGQETQYF. In DNA form, the CDR3 reads TGCGCCAGCAGCACAGGGACAGGGGGACAAGAGACCCAGTACTTC.

This clonotype was seen just once. The V call is TRBV19, the J call TRBJ1-2; D is possibly TRBD1 (6 bases). V lost 1 base to trimming and J lost 4 bases, with 16 bases between them. The germline CDR1 and CDR2 sequences are LNHDA and SQIVND (reference sequence). This CDR3 contains 16 residues. The CDR3 region has the DNA TGTGCCAGTAGTATAGGAGGAGCGGGGACAACCTATGGCTACACCTTC. It codes for CASSIGGAGTTYGYTF.

This sequence joins TRBV20-1 and TRBJ2-1, with D possibly TRBD2 on 6 matching bases. Germline loops: CDR1 DFQATT, CDR2 SNEGSKA (reference sequence). This CDR3 has 19 amino acids. Trimming left V 6 bases short and J 0 bases short, with 27 bases between. CDR3 sequence reads: CSAAGWEVGGPSSYNEQFF. The CDR3 nucleotides read TGCAGTGCCGCCGGTTGGGAGGTGGGCGGGCCGAGCTCCTACAATGAGCAGTTCTTC.

The chain uses TRBV7-3 and TRBJ2-3; 10 bases map to TRBD2. With V trimmed by 5 bases and J by 6 bases, 11 bases remained unmatched. Germline CDR1 SGHTA, CDR2 FQGTGA. This CDR3 spans 16 amino acids. The CDR3 nucleotides are TGTGCCAGCAGCCGTCAAGCGGGGGGGCCTTTGGATACGCAGTATTTT. Encoded protein: CASSRQAGGPLDTQYF.

The chain carries TRBV7-6 and TRBJ2-6; unclear D gene. Germline CDR1 SGHVS, CDR2 FNYEAQ. Trimming took off 1 base at V and 4 bases at J, with 5 bases between the two ends. The CDR3 has 14 residues. CDR3 region: CASSLDSGANVLTF. As DNA, the CDR3 is TGTGCCAGCAGCTTAGATTCGGGGGCCAACGTCCTGACTTTC.

J is TRBJ2-5 and V is TRBV11-2; the D is unclear. Germline V gene sequence: CDR1 SGHAT, CDR2 FQNNGV. With 3 bases removed from V and 2 bases from J, the gap between germline ends came to 7 bases. The CDR3 spans 13 residues. This CDR3 reads CASSFSPQETQYF. CDR3 sequence (DNA): TGTGCCAGCAGCTTTAGCCCTCAAGAGACCCAGTACTTC.

The rearrangement uses TRBV4-3 and TRBJ2-1; D possibly corresponds to TRBD1 (6 bases). Trimming took 4 bases from V and 3 from J, leaving 10 bases between them. Germline V gene sequence: CDR1 LGHNA, CDR2 YSLEER. The CDR3 sequence is 14 residues long. CDR3 sequence (DNA): TGCGCCAGCAGCCGGACAGTGATCTACAATGAGCAGTTCTTC. Its protein is CASSRTVIYNEQFF.

The chain combines TRBV6-1 with TRBJ2-7; tentatively, D is TRBD2 (6 bases). V lost 8 bases, J lost 2 bases, and 16 bases lay in between. Germline CDR1 reads MNHNS; CDR2 reads SASEGT. CDR3 length equals 14 residues. CDR3 DNA sequence: TGTGCCAGCCAATCAGGCGGGGTCCCCTACGAGCAGTACTTC. Translation gives CASQSGGVPYEQYF.

The rearrangement uses TRBV24-1 and TRBJ2-3, with TRBD2 identical over 10 bases. V shed 4 bases, J shed 2 bases, and the junction held 8 bases outside the gene matches. Germline CDR1 reads KGHDR; CDR2 reads SFDVKD. This CDR3 is built from 17 residues. The CDR3 here is CATSDRRSGRATDTQYF. Here the CDR3 DNA reads TGTGCCACCAGTGACCGCCGGAGCGGGAGGGCCACAGATACGCAGTATTTT.

The rearrangement links TRBV20-1 to TRBJ2-3; D gene ambiguous. CDR1 is DFQATT, CDR2 SNEGSKA, per germline (reference sequence). V was shortened by 6 bases and J by 4 bases, with 8 bases between the two germline ends. The CDR3 covers 11 residues. The CDR3 sequence is CSAPWADTQYF. CDR3 DNA sequence: TGCAGTGCCCCGTGGGCAGATACGCAGTATTTT.

A few counts support this clonotype. This chain connects TRBV20-1 to TRBJ1-2, with TRBD1 matching over 7 bases. Trimming cost V 5 bases and J 7 bases; bases outside gene matches: 4. Germline values: CDR1 DFQATT, CDR2 SNEGSKA (reference sequence). The CDR3 is 11 residues long. The CDR3 nucleotides are TGCAGTGCTTTTAACAGGGGTGGCTACACCTTC. It encodes CSAFNRGGYTF.

V usage is TRBV6-2 or TRBV6-3 and J usage is TRBJ2-7, with 8 bases fitting TRBD1. Looked up from germline, CDR1 is MNHEY and CDR2 is SVGEGT. The CDR3 is 15 residues long. J gave up 2 bases and V 4 bases, and 7 bases lay outside the gene matches. The CDR3 DNA sequence: TGTGCCAGCAGTTTCGACAGGGGTTTTACCTACGAGCAGTACTTC. Amino acids: CASSFDRGFTYEQYF.

The chain couples TRBV7-9 to TRBJ1-1, with D maybe TRBD1 (6 bases). Germline CDR1 and CDR2: SEHNR and FQNEAQ (reference sequence). The CDR3 has 14 residues. The V and J ends lost 7 bases and 6 bases respectively, with 18 bases between them. As DNA, the CDR3 is TGTGCCAGCAACAACTTTCAGGGGATCGCTGAAGCTTTCTTT. Protein sequence: CASNNFQGIAEAFF. The variable domain in full, with the rest retrieved from reference TRBV7-9 and TRBJ1-1, is DTGVSQNPRHKITKRGQNVTFRCDPISEHNRLYWYRQTLGQGPEFLTYFQNEAQLEKSRLLSDRFSAERPKGSFSTLEIQRTEQGDSAMYLCASNNFQGIAEAFFGQGTRLTVV.

V gene TRBV20-1 combines with J gene TRBJ2-5; perhaps TRBD1 as D (6 bases). Trimming cost V 0 bases and J 5 bases, with 10 bases left between them. The CDR3 covers 13 residues. In germline, CDR1 is DFQATT, CDR2 SNEGSKA (reference sequence). The DNA for the CDR3 is TGCAGTGCTAGAGAGGGGGCTTGGGAGACCCAGTACTTC. Translated, it gives CSAREGAWETQYF.

The chain uses TRBV6-1 and TRBJ1-6, with a tentative D call TRBD1 (5 bases). Germline lookup yields CDR1 MNHNS and CDR2 SASEGT. V was shortened by 6 bases and J by 11 bases, with 20 bases between the two germline ends. The CDR3 sequence is 15 residues long. The CDR3 DNA follows: TGTGCCAGCAGAGGGCAGTCCTGGGGGAAGACACCCCTCCACTTT. Protein: CASRGQSWGKTPLHF.

The V call is TRBV20-1, the J call TRBJ2-1; TRBD2 matches at 8 bases. V trimming: 1 base; J trimming: 8 bases; junction bases outside the gene matches: 16. Germline lookup yields CDR1 DFQATT and CDR2 SNEGSKA (reference sequence). This CDR3 region has 17 residues. CDR3 bases: TGCAGTGCTAGAGGGTTGAATATCGGGACTAGTGTATATGAGCAGTTCTTC. This codes for CSARGLNIGTSVYEQFF.

The chain couples TRBV19 to TRBJ1-2; D ambiguous. This CDR3 region has 14 residues. Trimming pared 4 bases from V and 8 bases from J, leaving 17 bases between. Germline-derived CDR1 and CDR2 are LNHDA and SQIVND (reference sequence). The CDR3: CASSTYRTDKGYTF. The CDR3 DNA is TGTGCCAGTAGTACTTACCGGACGGATAAAGGCTACACCTTC.

The genes are TRBV18 and TRBJ1-2; a weak D match, TRBD1 (5 bases). This CDR3 comprises 16 residues. V lost 2 bases to trimming and J lost 4 bases, with 17 bases between them. CDR1 is KGHSH and CDR2 is LQKENI in the germline V gene. In DNA form, the CDR3 reads TGTGCCAGCTCACCAAGGGGCCGATTCGATCTCTATGGCTACACCTTC. Protein product: CASSPRGRFDLYGYTF.

This clonotype was seen a few times. The chain carries TRBV20-1 and TRBJ1-5; the D gene is possibly TRBD1 (5 bases). V lost 2 bases, J lost 5 bases, and 10 bases lay in between. CDR3 length: 13 amino acids. Germline V gene data show CDR1 as DFQATT and CDR2 as SNEGSKA (reference sequence). The CDR3 coding sequence is TGCAGTGCTAGACAGGGAGGGGATCAGCCCCAGCATTTT. Amino acid sequence: CSARQGGDQPQHF.

J is TRBJ1-5 and V is TRBV6-1; 8 bases align to TRBD1. Per germline, CDR1 MNHNS and CDR2 SASEGT. V was pared by 6 bases and J by 3 bases, with 7 bases of the junction left unmatched. This CDR3 region has 15 residues. In nucleotides, the CDR3 is TGTGCCAGCAGCTGGGACAGGCGTCTCAATCAGCCCCAGCATTTT. This translates into CASSWDRRLNQPQHF.

This chain joins TRBV18 and TRBJ1-6; 8 bases map to TRBD1. From germline, CDR1 is KGHSH and CDR2 LQKENI. V shed 5 bases, J shed 9 bases, and the junction held 9 bases outside the gene matches. CDR3 length equals 15 residues. DNA of the CDR3: TGTGCCAGCTCAAAGACAGGGGTTTCTATTTCACCCCTCCACTTT. As protein: CASSKTGVSISPLHF.

The gene calls are TRBV20-1 and TRBJ1-1; 7 nucleotides line up with TRBD1. CDR1 and CDR2 (germline): DFQATT, SNEGSKA (reference sequence). Trimming took 7 bases from V and 1 from J; bases not matched to a gene: 12. This CDR3 has 15 residues. In nucleotides, the CDR3 is TGCAGTGTCATGGGTTTAGGGGGCCGGAACACTGAAGCTTTCTTT. Translation: CSVMGLGGRNTEAFF.

This rearrangement joins TRBV6-2 or TRBV6-3 to TRBJ2-3; D may match TRBD1 or TRBD2 (5 bases each). Germline V lookup: CDR1 MNHEY, CDR2 SVGEGT. The V end lost 0 bases, the J end lost 3 bases, and 13 bases lay between the germline ends. There are 16 residues in the CDR3. The CDR3 protein is CASSYSGVGATDTQYF. CDR3 sequence (DNA): TGTGCCAGCAGTTACTCGGGCGTCGGGGCAACAGATACGCAGTATTTT.